Ten or more counts support the clone carrying this TCR beta chain. What it binds is not known. Deletions cut 5 bases from V and 6 bases from J, with 14 bases between. Germline V gene lookup returns CDR1 LGHDT and CDR2 YNNKEL (reference sequence). The CDR3 sequence is 13 residues long. The source of the sample is a study of identical twins. TCRdb re-derived calls from the 5' RACE reads in MiXCR, one entry per CDR3 protein. Of 1.5 million to 2 million distinct CDR3 sequences detected, 32% appear once; the ten largest clones hold less than 0.35%. Broader study findings: The study found that models underestimated out-of-frame TCR alpha sharing in monozygotic twins.

Material for sequencing was cord blood. This clonotype originated in a newborn girl in good health. The gene calls are TRBV3-1 and TRBJ2-7; no clear D gene. CDR3 nucleotides: TGTGCCAGCAGCACCAGCCGGAACCTCGAGCAGTACTTC. Amino acids: CASSTSRNLEQYF.